There are many counts of the clone carrying this TCR beta chain. Its antigen is unknown. This specimen comes from a study of OX40 agonist ivuxolimab in advanced cancers. Overall study context: Given to patients was ivuxolimab, an agonistic anti-OX40 (CD134) antibody. Study conclusions and caveats: Antigen specificity remained undetermined for the expanded peripheral T cells.

TCRdb's copy holds only in-frame clones and misses some; the assay was immunoSEQ multiplex PCR. Altogether 53,000 or so clones are present, about 85% being singletons, with the ten largest covering under 3.5%. Germline trimming cut 4 bases from V and 5 bases from J; bases unmatched to any gene: 8. CDR3 length: 16 residues. CDR1 and CDR2 (germline): SGDLS, YYNGEE. The source is an adult with an advanced solid tumor such as melanoma, head and neck, liver or kidney cancer. This specimen consisted of CD4+ or CD8+ T cells sorted from blood, obtained in a trial of the OX40 agonist ivuxolimab. V gene TRBV9 combines with J gene TRBJ2-3, with 12 bases lining up with TRBD2. DNA for the CDR3: TGTGCCAGCAGCCCCCGGACTAGCGGGGTCGGAGATACGCAGTATTTT. This gives the protein CASSPRTSGVGDTQYF.